Listed here are 22 T cell receptor beta chains from one sample, sequenced in a study of CD8 T cells in Susac syndrome. The RNA, about 0.45 to 1 ug, was put through reverse transcription using random hexamers. Via MiXCR, TCRdb re-called the immunoSEQ multiplex PCR reads, giving one row per CDR3 protein. Counted here are roughly 200,000 distinct CDR3 sequences, 95% occurring once; the ten biggest clones make up 0.082%. Sequencing was performed on CD4+ T cells from PBMCs. The receptors were gathered from a human donor with multiple sclerosis.

The chain combines TRBV7-2 with TRBJ2-7; D might be TRBD2 (6 bases). Trimming left V 4 bases short and J 4 bases short, with 20 bases between. This CDR3 is 16 amino acids long. Germline CDR1 and CDR2: SGHTA and FQGNSA. The CDR3 is CASSSPGDLTGYEQYF. CDR3 in DNA: TGTGCCAGCAGCTCTCCGGGAGACTTAACGGGATACGAGCAGTACTTC.

The chain combines TRBV20-1 with TRBJ2-5; 12 bases align to TRBD2. The CDR3 contains 14 residues. J lost 3 bases, V lost 4 bases, and 3 bases had no gene match. Germline CDR1 reads DFQATT; CDR2 reads SNEGSKA (reference sequence). This chain's CDR3 is CSAIRLAGEETQYF. The CDR3 nucleotides read TGCAGTGCTATAAGACTAGCGGGGGAAGAGACCCAGTACTTC.

V is TRBV7-9 and J is TRBJ2-2, with TRBD1 identical over 7 bases. After removal of 6 bases from V and 5 bases from J, the junction contained 12 bases not matched to a gene. This CDR3 contains 16 residues. Germline V gene data show CDR1 as SEHNR and CDR2 as FQNEAQ (reference sequence). The CDR3 DNA reads TGTGCCAGCAGTTTCCTTTCCGGGACAGTGACCGGGGAGCTGTTTTTT. Protein product: CASSFLSGTVTGELFF.

The CDR3 loop is CSVELRTGALYTF. In DNA, the CDR3 is TGCAGCGTTGAACTTCGGACAGGGGCTCTCTACACCTTC. The gene calls are TRBV29-1 and TRBJ1-2; 9 bases map to TRBD1. The CDR3 is made up of 13 amino acids. V dropped 2 bases and J dropped 10; count of bases not matched to a gene: 8. In germline, CDR1 is SQVTM, CDR2 ANQGSEA.

In its sample, this clonotype was seen once. The genes are TRBV30 and TRBJ1-5, with D uncertain. V lost 2 bases to trimming and J lost 4 bases, with 12 bases between them. Germline CDR1 GTSNPN, CDR2 SVGIG (reference sequence). The CDR3 covers 14 residues. The CDR3 nucleotides read TGTGCCTGGAGTCTATCTACGGGGAATCAGCCCCAGCATTTT. The encoded protein is CAWSLSTGNQPQHF.

The CDR3 coding sequence is TGTGCCAGCAGCCCCAGGGGGATAGCGGCAGATACGCAGTATTTT. Its protein is CASSPRGIAADTQYF. The J gene is TRBJ2-3, the V gene TRBV5-6, with D possibly matching TRBD1 (7 bases). This CDR3 contains 15 residues. The V gene's germline CDR1 is SGHDT and CDR2 YYEEEE. Deletions cut 4 bases from V and 4 bases from J, with 16 bases between.

This clonotype was counted a single time. The chain links TRBV7-9 to TRBJ1-2; D might be TRBD1 (5 bases). Germline V gives CDR1 SEHNR, CDR2 FQNEAQ (reference sequence). This CDR3 is 14 amino acids long. V dropped 2 bases and J dropped 8 bases, with 15 bases sitting between them. The CDR3 bases are TGTGCCAGCAGCTTACAGGGCGTTGCGTACGGCTACACCTTC. Translated, it gives CASSLQGVAYGYTF.

The chain joins TRBV29-1 to TRBJ1-1; no firm D call. CDR1 is SQVTM, CDR2 ANQGSEA, per germline. V dropped 5 bases and J dropped 1 base, with 8 bases sitting between them. The CDR3 sequence is 12 residues long. CDR3 in DNA: TGCAGCGTTAGTCGGGCGAACACTGAAGCTTTCTTT. It translates to CSVSRANTEAFF.

The chain recombines TRBV20-1 with TRBJ2-3, with TRBD2 matching 9 bases. The CDR3 is 15 residues long. V was pared by 1 base and J by 1 base, with 3 bases of the junction left unmatched. Germline CDR1 reads DFQATT; CDR2 reads SNEGSKA (reference sequence). In DNA form, the CDR3 reads TGCAGTGCTAGAGGCGAGCGGGGGGGCACAGATACGCAGTATTTT. This sequence encodes CSARGERGGTDTQYF.

The chain employs TRBV29-1 and TRBJ1-1; 8 bases are a match to TRBD1. V shed 4 bases, J shed 10 bases, and the junction held 14 bases outside the gene matches. The germline CDR1 and CDR2 sequences are SQVTM and ANQGSEA. The CDR3 is made up of 14 amino acids. The CDR3 DNA is TGCAGCGTTGTGCGGACAGGGATGGGAGTTGGAGCTTTCTTT. This translates into CSVVRTGMGVGAFF.

CDR3 residues: CSARDRRVTGGDGYTF. CDR3 DNA sequence: TGCAGTGCTAGAGATCGTAGGGTGACAGGGGGAGATGGCTACACCTTC. The rearrangement uses TRBV20-1 and TRBJ1-2; 9 nucleotides match TRBD1. V shed 0 bases, J shed 6 bases, and the junction held 11 bases outside the gene matches. CDR3 length: 16 amino acids. Germline CDR1 reads DFQATT; CDR2 reads SNEGSKA (reference sequence).

The rearrangement joins TRBV7-9 to TRBJ2-5; D is tentatively TRBD1 or TRBD2 (5 bases each). CDR3 length: 13 amino acids. The ends were cut back, 5 bases at V and 5 bases at J, with 12 bases in the middle. Germline CDR1 and CDR2: SEHNR and FQNEAQ (reference sequence). CDR3 loop: CASSTGPPETQYF. CDR3 sequence (DNA): TGTGCCAGCAGCACGGGACCTCCCGAGACCCAGTACTTC. The variable domain in full, completed from reference TRBV7-9 and TRBJ2-5, reads DTGVSQNPRHKITKRGQNVTFRCDPISEHNRLYWYRQTLGQGPEFLTYFQNEAQLEKSRLLSDRFSAERPKGSFSTLEIQRTEQGDSAMYLCASSTGPPETQYFGPGTRLLVL.

The chain uses TRBV19 and TRBJ2-1; D remains ambiguous. CDR1 LNHDA and CDR2 SQIVND come from the germline V gene (reference sequence). CDR3 length: 15 amino acids. V dropped 7 bases and J dropped 4 bases, with 17 bases sitting between them. The CDR3 nucleotides read TGTGCCAGTACCGCGACCCGTTCAGGATACAATGAGCAGTTCTTC. Protein product: CASTATRSGYNEQFF.

The chain carries TRBV5-1 and TRBJ2-5, with D hard to call. The germline V gene has CDR1 SGHRS and CDR2 YFSETQ. Between the trimmed V and J ends, which lost 4 bases and 4 bases, there was a span of 17 bases. There are 15 residues in the CDR3. The CDR3 spells CASSVQRGERETQYF. As DNA, the CDR3 is TGCGCCAGCAGCGTCCAGAGAGGAGAGCGAGAGACCCAGTACTTC.

The V call is TRBV9, the J call TRBJ2-3; 13 bases fit TRBD2. The length of the CDR3 is 17 residues. Germline trimming cut 5 bases from V and 7 bases from J; bases unmatched to any gene: 13. Germline loops: CDR1 SGDLS, CDR2 YYNGEE. CDR3 sequence reads: CASSASGLAGSGYTQYF. The CDR3 DNA reads as TGTGCCAGCAGTGCCTCGGGACTAGCGGGGTCGGGTTATACGCAGTATTTT.

The V call is TRBV15, the J call TRBJ1-6; D not certain. Trimming removed 0 bases from V and 0 bases from J, with 15 bases in between. Looked up from germline, CDR1 is LNHNV and CDR2 is YYDKDF (reference sequence). The CDR3 extends over 19 amino acids. The CDR3: CATSRDIGQTSSYNSPLHF. CDR3 coding DNA: TGTGCCACCAGCAGAGATATAGGGCAGACGAGCTCCTATAATTCACCCCTCCACTTT.

This chain uses TRBV30 with TRBJ2-1, with TRBD2 matching over 7 bases. CDR3 length equals 15 residues. V was pared by 0 bases and J by 7 bases, with 9 bases of the junction left unmatched. Germline CDR1 is GTSNPN and CDR2 is SVGIG (reference sequence). The CDR3 protein is CAWSVDSGFGNEQFF. Here the CDR3 DNA reads TGTGCCTGGAGTGTGGATAGCGGGTTTGGGAATGAGCAGTTCTTC.

V usage is TRBV7-2 and J usage is TRBJ2-5; 7 bases line up with TRBD2. V shed 2 bases and J 5 bases; nucleotides not matched to a gene: 5. The germline CDR1 and CDR2 sequences are SGHTA and FQGNSA. The CDR3 is 14 amino acids. The chain's CDR3 is CASSLNSGVETQYF. DNA for the CDR3: TGTGCCAGCAGCTTAAACAGCGGGGTTGAGACCCAGTACTTC.

The chain is built from TRBV5-1 and TRBJ2-3; D is possibly TRBD1 (6 bases). This CDR3 comprises 14 residues. The germline gives CDR1 SGHRS, CDR2 YFSETQ. V shed 0 bases and J shed 6 bases, with 11 bases lying between them. CDR3 sequence: CASSLGGHGDTQYF. In DNA, the CDR3 is TGCGCCAGCAGCTTGGGGGGGCATGGGGATACGCAGTATTTT. Together with reference TRBV5-1 and TRBJ2-3, the CDR3 gives the full variable domain: KAGVTQTPRYLIKTRGQQVTLSCSPISGHRSVSWYQQTPGQGLQFLFEYFSETQRNKGNFPGRFSGRQFSNSRSEMNVSTLELGDSALYLCASSLGGHGDTQYFGPGTRLTVL.

This clonotype occurred once. The genes are TRBV12-3 or TRBV12-4 and TRBJ1-6, with unresolved D. V gave up 5 bases and J gave up 9 bases, with 5 bases separating them. The CDR3 runs 11 residues. The CDR3 region is CASSVSSPLHF. CDR3 nucleotides: TGTGCCAGCAGTGTTAGTTCACCCCTCCACTTT.

This chain uses TRBV7-2 with TRBJ2-2; no clear D gene. V lost 1 base, J lost 4 bases, and 13 bases lay in between. This CDR3 is built from 16 residues. Germline loops: CDR1 SGHTA, CDR2 FQGNSA. This CDR3 reads CASSLDRRRGTGELFF. The CDR3 nucleotides are TGTGCCAGCAGCTTAGATCGGCGGCGAGGCACCGGGGAGCTGTTTTTT.

This clonotype was detected once. The chain carries TRBV2 and TRBJ2-1; D possibly corresponds to TRBD2 (5 bases). The germline V and J ends were trimmed by 6 bases and 9 bases, with 12 bases remaining between them. The CDR3 has 12 amino acids. Germline CDR1 and CDR2: SNHLY and FYNNEI. CDR3: CASSPTEGEQFF. CDR3 nucleotide sequence: TGTGCCAGCAGCCCGACTGAGGGTGAGCAGTTCTTC.